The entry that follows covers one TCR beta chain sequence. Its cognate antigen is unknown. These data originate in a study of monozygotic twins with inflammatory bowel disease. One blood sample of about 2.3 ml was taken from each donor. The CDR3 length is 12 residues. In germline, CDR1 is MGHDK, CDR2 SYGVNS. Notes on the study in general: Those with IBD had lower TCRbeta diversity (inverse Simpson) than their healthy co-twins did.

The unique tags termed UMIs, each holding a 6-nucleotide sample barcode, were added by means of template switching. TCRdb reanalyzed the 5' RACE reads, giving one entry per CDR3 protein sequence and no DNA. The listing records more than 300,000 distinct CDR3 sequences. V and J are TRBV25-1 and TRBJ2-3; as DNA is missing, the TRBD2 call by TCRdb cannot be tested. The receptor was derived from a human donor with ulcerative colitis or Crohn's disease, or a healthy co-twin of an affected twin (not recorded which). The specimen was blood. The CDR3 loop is CASSYWEGTQYF.